One T cell receptor beta chain is described in this entry. Its target is unknown. Naive CD8 cells were CD45RO-negative, positively selected for CCR7, excluding terminally differentiated effector memory CD45RA+ cells. This sample was taken from a study of shared clonotypes between healthy human individuals. The CDR3 extends over 15 amino acids. Germline V gene data show CDR1 as SGHAT and CDR2 as FQNNGV. Trimming cost V 4 bases and J 3 bases, with 16 bases left between them. Findings and limits, study-wide: Only blood was sampled; tissue repertoires likely differ.

Sequencing used immunoSEQ multiplex PCR; TCRdb keeps in-frame clones, though not all of them. The sample contains more than 2 million clones, less than 95% of which appear only once. The clonotype was recovered from a man aged 18-30 years in good health. The genes are TRBV11-2 and TRBJ2-7, with a possible D match to TRBD1 (5 bases). The sample comprised naive CD8+ T cells sorted from blood. The DNA of the CDR3 is TGTGCCAGCAGCTCCCCTTCCACGACAGACTACGAGCAGTACTTC. Protein product: CASSSPSTTDYEQYF.